Below, 9 T cell receptor beta chains from the same sample are listed, as sequenced in a study of blood T cells in healthy people across ages. Next came a second PCR, run for about 6 to 12 cycles, which used a sample-barcoded 5' primer along with a J-beta primer mix. From the 5' RACE reads, TCRdb called clonotypes with MiXCR, one entry per CDR3 protein. The top ten clones hold roughly 26% of a sample with just over 800,000 distinct CDR3 sequences, 55% to 65% of them seen once. The source material was blood. The receptor source for this set is a man aged 25-45 years in good health.

This clonotype showed up just once. The rearrangement links TRBV29-1 to TRBJ1-1; tentatively, D is TRBD1 (5 bases). V was cut by 7 bases and J by 5 bases, with 14 bases left in between. The CDR3 is 12 amino acids. Germline CDR1 SQVTM, CDR2 ANQGSEA. CDR3 nucleotide sequence: TGCAGCGGTACCCACGGGGGGACTGAAGCTTTCTTT. Its translation is CSGTHGGTEAFF.

This clonotype was recorded a few times. The rearrangement links TRBV9 to TRBJ2-7; possibly TRBD1 for D (7 bases). V was shortened by 3 bases and J by 0 bases, with 13 bases between the two germline ends. The CDR3 extends over 15 amino acids. Germline assignment: CDR1 SGDLS and CDR2 YYNGEE. CDR3 DNA sequence: TGTGCCAGCAGCGAGGGCCAGGGGGGCTCCTACGAGCAGTACTTC. The encoded protein is CASSEGQGGSYEQYF.

This clonotype has a single count. CDR3 loop: CASSFPLGGTGTQYF. For the CDR3, the DNA is TGTGCCAGCAGTTTTCCTCTAGGGGGGACCGGGACCCAGTACTTC. The chain has TRBV6-5 and TRBJ2-5; the D call may be TRBD1 or TRBD2 (6 bases each). Germline-derived CDR1 and CDR2 are MNHEY and SVGAGI. The CDR3 length is 15 residues. Trimming cost V 4 bases and J 7 bases, with 19 bases left between them.

The rearrangement uses TRBV29-1 and TRBJ2-5; D is unresolved. This CDR3 is 10 amino acids long. Germline V lookup: CDR1 SQVTM, CDR2 ANQGSEA. CDR3 sequence: CGWGMETQYF. The CDR3 DNA reads TGCGGATGGGGTATGGAGACCCAGTACTTC.

This clonotype has a count of ten or more. V is TRBV7-2 and J is TRBJ2-6; the D is unclear. Per the germline V gene, CDR1 is SGHTA and CDR2 is FQGNSA. The CDR3 is 15 amino acids. V gave up 2 bases and J gave up 2 bases, with 7 bases separating them. This CDR3 is CASSLYLAGANVLTF. CDR3 DNA: TGTGCCAGCAGCTTATATCTAGCTGGGGCCAACGTCCTGACTTTC.

This clonotype appeared once. This sequence joins TRBV4-2 and TRBJ2-7; D uncertain. The CDR3 runs to 18 residues. Trimming pared 4 bases from V and 0 bases from J, leaving 22 bases between. Germline V gene sequence: CDR1 LGHNA, CDR2 YNFKEQ. The CDR3 DNA reads TGTGCCAGCAGCCGAGATTCCCGTGAGGACCTTCACTCCTACGAGCAGTACTTC. Translating it yields CASSRDSREDLHSYEQYF.

This clonotype was detected once. The chain couples TRBV7-2 to TRBJ2-1; D is unclear. Trimming took 5 bases from V and 0 from J, leaving 11 bases between them. Germline V lookup: CDR1 SGHTA, CDR2 FQGNSA. The CDR3 runs to 15 residues. This CDR3 is CASSLWESSYNEQFF. The DNA for the CDR3 is TGTGCCAGCAGCCTATGGGAAAGCTCCTACAATGAGCAGTTCTTC. The whole variable domain, filled in from reference TRBV7-2 and TRBJ2-1, reads GAGVSQSPSNKVTEKGKDVELRCDPISGHTALYWYRQSLGQGLEFLIYFQGNSAPDKSGLPSDRFSAERTGGSVSTLTIQRTQQEDSAVYLCASSLWESSYNEQFFGPGTRLTVL.

The rearrangement uses TRBV3-1 and TRBJ2-1; 13 positions agree with TRBD2. Per the germline V gene, CDR1 is LGHDT and CDR2 is YNNKEL (reference sequence). The length of the CDR3 is 15 residues. Trimming at V came to 7 bases and at J to 7 bases, leaving 7 bases not matched to a gene. CDR3 residues: CASTHGLAGVNEQFF. CDR3 sequence (DNA): TGTGCCAGCACCCACGGACTAGCGGGGGTTAATGAGCAGTTCTTC.

For the CDR3, the DNA is TGTGCCAGCAGCTTTGAGACAGGGGGCGGGGAGACCCAGTACTTC. The encoded protein is CASSFETGGGETQYF. The V and J genes are TRBV7-8 and TRBJ2-5; 10 nucleotides line up with TRBD1. CDR1 and CDR2 (germline): SGHVS, FQNEAQ. The CDR3 runs 15 residues. V was clipped by 3 bases and J by 5 bases; unmatched bases: 6.